Listed below are T cell receptor beta chains from one sample, sequenced in a study of T cells after yellow fever vaccination. TCRdb used MiXCR to reprocess the 5' RACE reads, holding one entry per CDR3 protein. The sample holds more than 300,000 distinct CDR3 sequences, around a tenth seen once. Source: CD4+ T cells sorted from PBMCs, taken 45 days after the yellow fever booster vaccination. These receptors came from a man aged 18 to 30 who received the YFV17D yellow fever vaccine. Each CDR3 is given with its conserved first and last residue. A D gene is named only where the DNA matches it firmly. For some rows the clone size is stated as once, few or many, or as a class when expanded; others skip it.

d_call,j_call,v_call,clone_size,cdr3_nt,cdr3_aa
-,TRBJ1-3,TRBV10-3,few,TGTGCCATCAGTGCGACAGCTGGAAACACCATATATTTT,CAISATAGNTIYF
TRBD2,TRBJ2-1,TRBV28,-,TGTGCCAGCAGTTCTGGGGCTAGCGGGGGTAATGAGCAGTTCTTC,CASSSGASGGNEQFF
-,TRBJ2-2,TRBV5-1,few,TGCGCCAGCAGCTCCGGGACTTTTTCCGGCGGGGAGCTGTTTTTT,CASSSGTFSGGELFF
TRBD1,TRBJ2-7,TRBV5-5,many,TGTGCCAGCAGCTCCCAGGGGGCTTCCTACGAGCAGTACTTC,CASSSQGASYEQYF
-,TRBJ2-1,TRBV13,-,TGTGCCAGCAGTCTCCCGTCCAGGTTGGGGTACAATGAGCAGTTCTTC,CASSLPSRLGYNEQFF
-,TRBJ2-7,TRBV7-9,few,TGTGCCAGCAGCTTAAGTCAGGGAGAGGCCTACGAGCAGTACTTC,CASSLSQGEAYEQYF
-,TRBJ1-6,TRBV28,many,TGTGCCAGCAGTTTATTGAATTCACCCCTCCACTTT,CASSLLNSPLHF
TRBD1,TRBJ1-1,TRBV7-9,-,TGTGCCAGCAGCCCGAGGACAGGACCCGTGAAAACTGAAGCTTTCTTT,CASSPRTGPVKTEAFF
-,TRBJ1-1,TRBV7-9,few,TGTGCCAGCAGCGCACAAGGGCACACTGAAGCTTTCTTT,CASSAQGHTEAFF
-,TRBJ2-2,TRBV15,few,TGTGCCACCAGCAGGGCCGGGACTGCCCGGGAGCTGTTTTTT,CATSRAGTARELFF
-,TRBJ2-3,TRBV6-5,-,TGTGCCAGCAATAAGATGCGATCGTCGGACACAGATACGCAGTATTTT,CASNKMRSSDTDTQYF
TRBD2,TRBJ2-5,TRBV5-1,-,TGCGCCAGCAGCTTGAGGGGCGGGGGGGCCGAAGAGACCCAGTACTTC,CASSLRGGGAEETQYF
TRBD2,TRBJ2-1,TRBV27,few,TGTGCCAGCAGTTTGGGGAGGGGCCATGAGCAGTTCTTC,CASSLGRGHEQFF
TRBD1,TRBJ2-2,TRBV2,-,TGTGCCAGCAGTGAACAGGGGGTCGACACCGGGGAGCTGTTTTTT,CASSEQGVDTGELFF
-,TRBJ2-2,TRBV29-1,-,TGCAGCGTTGACCCAGGGGCAGCCGGTACCGGGGAGCTGTTTTTT,CSVDPGAAGTGELFF
-,TRBJ1-5,TRBV12-3/TRBV12-4,-,TGTGCCAGCAGTAGGAGGGCTGGGAATCAGCCCCAGCATTTT,CASSRRAGNQPQHF
-,TRBJ2-3,TRBV7-8,many,TGTGCCAGCAGCTTACAGGCTAGCACAGATACGCAGTATTTT,CASSLQASTDTQYF
TRBD1,TRBJ2-1,TRBV2,-,TGTGCCAGCAGAAGACAGGGCGAACACAATGAGCAGTTCTTC,CASRRQGEHNEQFF
-,TRBJ1-3,TRBV29-1,few,TGCAGCGCCGGGACAAGCTCTGGAAACACCATATATTTT,CSAGTSSGNTIYF
-,TRBJ2-3,TRBV5-1,-,TGCGCCAGCAGCTTAAGTATGCGTGGAGATACGCAGTATTTT,CASSLSMRGDTQYF
-,TRBJ1-4,TRBV7-8,-,TGTGCCAGCAGCGCAAGGCAGGGTAGTAATGAAAAACTGTTTTTT,CASSARQGSNEKLFF
-,TRBJ2-3,TRBV12-3/TRBV12-4,-,TGTGCCAGCAGTTTCTTCGCAGATACGCAGTATTTT,CASSFFADTQYF
TRBD1,TRBJ1-6,TRBV7-2,few,TGTGCCAGCAGCGAGTCGGGACAGTTTAATTCACCCCTCCACTTT,CASSESGQFNSPLHF
TRBD1,TRBJ1-1,TRBV6-5,few,TGTGCCAGCAGTTTCGAACAGGGGAGCTGGAACACTGAAGCTTTCTTT,CASSFEQGSWNTEAFF
-,TRBJ1-2,TRBV5-5,many,TGTGCCAGCAGCTTTTCCGGGTTGAGTGGCTACACCTTC,CASSFSGLSGYTF
-,TRBJ2-2,TRBV2,few,TGTGCCAGCAGTGGGGGGGCCGGGGAGCTGTTTTTT,CASSGGAGELFF
TRBD1,TRBJ1-2,TRBV4-1,-,TGCGCCAGCAGCCAAGAAACCAGGGGGAGGTATGGCTACACCTTC,CASSQETRGRYGYTF
-,TRBJ1-5,TRBV5-5,few,TGTGCCAGCAGCACACAGGGCGGGGATCAGCCCCAGCATTTT,CASSTQGGDQPQHF
-,TRBJ1-1,TRBV5-1,-,TGCGCCAGCAGCCCTTCGAGAACCACTGAAGCTTTCTTT,CASSPSRTTEAFF
TRBD1,TRBJ1-1,TRBV18,few,TGTGCCAGCTCACCATCAGGGGGAGAAACTGAAGCTTTCTTT,CASSPSGGETEAFF
-,TRBJ2-7,TRBV12-3/TRBV12-4,-,TGTGCCAGCAGTTTAGAAAGGTTCTACGAGCAGTACTTC,CASSLERFYEQYF
-,TRBJ2-5,TRBV11-2,many,TGTGCCAGCAGCCTACGAAGTCAGGGGGAGACCCAGTACTTC,CASSLRSQGETQYF
-,TRBJ2-3,TRBV7-2,few,TGTGCCAGCAGCCCTACTAGGACGACAGATACGCAGTATTTT,CASSPTRTTDTQYF
TRBD1,TRBJ1-2,TRBV12-3/TRBV12-4,many,TGTGCCAGCAGCCTGACAGGGAACTATGGCTACACCTTC,CASSLTGNYGYTF
-,TRBJ2-7,TRBV6-2/TRBV6-3,few,TGTGCCAGCAGCCGAACCTACGAGCAGTACTTC,CASSRTYEQYF
-,TRBJ2-3,TRBV20-1,-,TGCAGTGCCAGTCGGGGAGGGGGGAGCACAGATACGCAGTATTTT,CSASRGGGSTDTQYF
TRBD1,TRBJ2-1,TRBV12-3/TRBV12-4,many,TGTGCCAGCAGGCGTAGGGGACAGCCTTACAATGAGCAGTTCTTC,CASRRRGQPYNEQFF
-,TRBJ1-2,TRBV7-3,-,TGTGCCAGCAGCAACCCGGGGGTCGACTATGGCTACACCTTC,CASSNPGVDYGYTF
TRBD2,TRBJ2-5,TRBV7-8,many,TGTGCCAGCAGCTTAGTGGGGGGGATGGAGACCCAGTACTTC,CASSLVGGMETQYF
-,TRBJ2-1,TRBV9,-,TGTGCCAGCAGCGTAGGTGAGAGGGGCGAGCAGTTCTTC,CASSVGERGEQFF
-,TRBJ1-6,TRBV9,-,TGTGCCAGCAGCGCTTTACAAGTCTCACCCCTCCACTTT,CASSALQVSPLHF
TRBD1,TRBJ2-1,TRBV6-6,many,TGTGCCAGCAGTTACTCGGCAGCAGGGGGTGAACCCGAGCAGTTCTTC,CASSYSAAGGEPEQFF
-,TRBJ2-3,TRBV4-3,-,TGCGCCAGCAGCCAAGACAGGGTGTGGACAGATACGCAGTATTTT,CASSQDRVWTDTQYF